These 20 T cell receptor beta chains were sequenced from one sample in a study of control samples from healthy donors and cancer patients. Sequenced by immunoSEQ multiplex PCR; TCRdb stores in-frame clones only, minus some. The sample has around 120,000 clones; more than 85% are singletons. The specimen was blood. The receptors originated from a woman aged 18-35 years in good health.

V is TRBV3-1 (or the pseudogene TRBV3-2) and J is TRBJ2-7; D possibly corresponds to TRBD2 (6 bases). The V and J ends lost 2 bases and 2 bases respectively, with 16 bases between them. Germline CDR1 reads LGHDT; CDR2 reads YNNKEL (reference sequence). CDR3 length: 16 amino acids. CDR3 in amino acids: CASSQKLALSAYEQYF. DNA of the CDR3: TGTGCCAGCAGCCAAAAGCTAGCGTTGTCCGCCTACGAGCAGTACTTC.

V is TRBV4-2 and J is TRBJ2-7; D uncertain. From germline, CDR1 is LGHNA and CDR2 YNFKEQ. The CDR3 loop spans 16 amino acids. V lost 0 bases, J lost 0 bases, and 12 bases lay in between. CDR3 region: CASSQDLPVNSYEQYF. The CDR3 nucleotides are TGTGCCAGCAGCCAAGATCTGCCTGTCAACTCCTACGAGCAGTACTTC.

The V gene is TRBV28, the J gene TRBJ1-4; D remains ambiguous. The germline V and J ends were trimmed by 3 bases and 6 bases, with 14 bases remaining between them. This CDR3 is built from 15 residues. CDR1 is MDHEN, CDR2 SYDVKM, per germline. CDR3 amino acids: CASSFSGGSDEKLFF. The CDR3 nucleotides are TGTGCCAGCAGTTTCAGCGGCGGTTCGGATGAAAAACTGTTTTTT.

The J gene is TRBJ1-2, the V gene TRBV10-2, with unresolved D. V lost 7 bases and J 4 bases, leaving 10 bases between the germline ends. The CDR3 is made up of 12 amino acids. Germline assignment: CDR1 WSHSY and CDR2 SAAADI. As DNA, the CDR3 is TGCGCCAGCAAAGGTTCTCTCTATGGCTACACCTTC. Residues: CASKGSLYGYTF.

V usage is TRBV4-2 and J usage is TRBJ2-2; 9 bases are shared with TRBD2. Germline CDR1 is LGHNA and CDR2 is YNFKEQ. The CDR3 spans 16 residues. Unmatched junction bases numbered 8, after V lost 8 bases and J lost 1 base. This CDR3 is CASSSLAGLNTGELFF. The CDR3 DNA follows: TGTGCCAGCTCCTCGCTAGCGGGGTTGAACACCGGGGAGCTGTTTTTT.

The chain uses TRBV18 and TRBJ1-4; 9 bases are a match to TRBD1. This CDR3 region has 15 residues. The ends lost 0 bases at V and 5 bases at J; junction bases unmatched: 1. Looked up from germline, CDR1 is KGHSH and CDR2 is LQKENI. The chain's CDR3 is CASSPPGTGNEKLFF. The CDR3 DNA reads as TGTGCCAGCTCACCACCCGGGACAGGGAATGAAAAACTGTTTTTT.

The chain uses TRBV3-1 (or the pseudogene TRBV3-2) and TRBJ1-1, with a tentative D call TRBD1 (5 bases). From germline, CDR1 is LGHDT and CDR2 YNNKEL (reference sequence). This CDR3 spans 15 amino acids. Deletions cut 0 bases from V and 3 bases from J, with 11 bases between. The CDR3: CASSQDKQGDTEAFF. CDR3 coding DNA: TGTGCCAGCAGCCAAGATAAGCAGGGAGACACTGAAGCTTTCTTT.

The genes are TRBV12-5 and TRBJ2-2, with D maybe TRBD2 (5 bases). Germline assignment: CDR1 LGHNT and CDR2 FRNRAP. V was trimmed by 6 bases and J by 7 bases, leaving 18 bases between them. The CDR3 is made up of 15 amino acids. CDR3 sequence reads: CASGAGLSSVGELFF. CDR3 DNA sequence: TGTGCTAGTGGGGCCGGACTCTCATCCGTCGGGGAGCTGTTTTTT.

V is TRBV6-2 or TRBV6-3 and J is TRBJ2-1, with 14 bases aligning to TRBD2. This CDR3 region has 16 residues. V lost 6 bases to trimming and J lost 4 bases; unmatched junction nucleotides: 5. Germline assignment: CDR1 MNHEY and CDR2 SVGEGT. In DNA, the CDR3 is TGTGCCAGCAGCCCCGGACTAGCGGGAGGTTACAATGAGCAGTTCTTC. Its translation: CASSPGLAGGYNEQFF.

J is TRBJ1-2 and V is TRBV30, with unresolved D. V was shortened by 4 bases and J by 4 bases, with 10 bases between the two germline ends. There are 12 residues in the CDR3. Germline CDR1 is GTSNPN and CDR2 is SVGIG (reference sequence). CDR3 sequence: CAWIGPGYGYTF. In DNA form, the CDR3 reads TGTGCCTGGATAGGTCCTGGCTATGGCTACACCTTC. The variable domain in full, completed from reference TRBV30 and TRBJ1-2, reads SQTIHQWPATLVQPVGSPLSLECTVEGTSNPNLYWYRQAAGRGLQLLFYSVGIGQISSEVPQNLSASRPQDRQFILSSKKLLLSDSGFYLCAWIGPGYGYTFGSGTRLTVV.

CDR3 in amino acids: CASSGRGAGANVLTF. The CDR3 DNA reads as TGTGCCAGCAGCGGAAGGGGAGCTGGGGCCAACGTCCTGACTTTC. The chain combines TRBV9 with TRBJ2-6; D possibly matches TRBD1 or TRBD2 (5 bases each). Germline assignment: CDR1 SGDLS and CDR2 YYNGEE. The length of the CDR3 is 15 residues. Trimming left V 3 bases short and J 2 bases short, with 9 bases between.

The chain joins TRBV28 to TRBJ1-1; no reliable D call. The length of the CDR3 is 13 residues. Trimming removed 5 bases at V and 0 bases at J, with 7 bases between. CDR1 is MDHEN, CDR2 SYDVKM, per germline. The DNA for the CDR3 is TGTGCCAGCAGTCTTTTAATGAACACTGAAGCTTTCTTT. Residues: CASSLLMNTEAFF.

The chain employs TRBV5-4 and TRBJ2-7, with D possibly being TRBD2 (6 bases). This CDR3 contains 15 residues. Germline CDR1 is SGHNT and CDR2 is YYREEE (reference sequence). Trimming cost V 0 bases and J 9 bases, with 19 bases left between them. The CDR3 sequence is CASSLAGSRRGRQYF. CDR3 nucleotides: TGTGCCAGCAGCTTGGCGGGTAGTAGGAGGGGTCGGCAGTACTTC.

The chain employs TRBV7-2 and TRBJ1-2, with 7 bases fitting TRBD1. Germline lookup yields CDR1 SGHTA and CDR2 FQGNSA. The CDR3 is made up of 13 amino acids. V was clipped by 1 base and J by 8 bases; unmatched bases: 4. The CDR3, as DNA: TGTGCCAGCAGCTTAGAAGGGGGCAGGGGCTACACCTTC. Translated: CASSLEGGRGYTF.

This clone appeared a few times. CDR3: CASSSSGVGELFF. DNA for the CDR3: TGTGCCAGCAGCTCCTCAGGCGTCGGGGAGCTGTTTTTT. J is TRBJ2-2 and V is TRBV7-3; no reliable D call. There are 13 residues in the CDR3. In germline, CDR1 is SGHTA, CDR2 FQGTGA. Trimming cost V 4 bases and J 7 bases, with 10 bases left between them.

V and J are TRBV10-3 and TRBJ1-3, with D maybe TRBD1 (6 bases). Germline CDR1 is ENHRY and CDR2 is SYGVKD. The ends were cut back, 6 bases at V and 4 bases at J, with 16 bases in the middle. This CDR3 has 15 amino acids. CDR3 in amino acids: CAISPRDMGGNTIYF. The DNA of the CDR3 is TGTGCCATCAGCCCTCGGGACATGGGGGGAAACACCATATATTTT.

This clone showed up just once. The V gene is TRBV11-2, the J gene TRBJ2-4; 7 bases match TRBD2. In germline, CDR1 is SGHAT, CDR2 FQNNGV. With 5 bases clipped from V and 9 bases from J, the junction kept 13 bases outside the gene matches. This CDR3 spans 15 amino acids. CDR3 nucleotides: TGTGCCAGCAGCCCCCCGTGGGAGCGGGATATCATTCAGTACTTC. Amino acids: CASSPPWERDIIQYF.

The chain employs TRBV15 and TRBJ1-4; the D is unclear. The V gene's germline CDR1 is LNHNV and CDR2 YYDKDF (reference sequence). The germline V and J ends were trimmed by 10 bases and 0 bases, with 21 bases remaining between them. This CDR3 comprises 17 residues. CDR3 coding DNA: TGTGCCATCCCCCTTCCGGGGAAGACATCAACTAATGAAAAACTGTTTTTT. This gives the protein CAIPLPGKTSTNEKLFF.

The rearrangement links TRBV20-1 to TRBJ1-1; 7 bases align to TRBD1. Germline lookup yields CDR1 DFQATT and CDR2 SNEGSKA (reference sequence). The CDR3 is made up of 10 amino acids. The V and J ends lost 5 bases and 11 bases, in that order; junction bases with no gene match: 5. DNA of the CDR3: TGCAGTGCTGTGGACAGGTGGGCTTTCTTT. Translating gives CSAVDRWAFF.

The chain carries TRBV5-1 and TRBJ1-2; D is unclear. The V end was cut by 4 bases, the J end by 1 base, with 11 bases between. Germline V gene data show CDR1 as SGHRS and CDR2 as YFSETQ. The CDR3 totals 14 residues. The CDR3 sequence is CASSPTALNYGYTF. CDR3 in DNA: TGCGCCAGCAGCCCGACCGCTCTTAACTATGGCTACACCTTC.